The T cell receptor (beta chain) under discussion was sequenced for a study of shared clonotypes between healthy human individuals. Across the study: Donor ages ranged 18 to 49 years: a couple of women, a few men. Study-wide findings and caveats: A limitation of the genetic and exposure-history diversity represented arose from few donors. Against clonotypes common to all four donors, non-shared ones had lower generation probabilities.

As concerns this clone: As yet, its antigen is unknown.

Study processing details: Owing to the provision of junction-only sequences devoid of quality scores by immunoSEQ, filtering differed. The repertoire was sequenced with immunoSEQ multiplex PCR; TCRdb's copy has only in-frame clones and lacks some. The DNA gave D and trimming, while V, J and clone size come from that table. The data hold millions of clones, with 85% to 95% observed a single time. The sequence was obtained from a man between 18 and 29 years old in good health. The specimen was naive CD4+ T cells sorted from blood. Subset specified: CD45RA+ positively selected.

The CDR3 region has the DNA TGTGCCAGCAGCTCGATAGAGGAGACCCAGTACTTC. Protein: CASSSIEETQYF. The V and J genes are TRBV5-6 and TRBJ2-5; D unclear. Germline V gives CDR1 SGHDT, CDR2 YYEEEE. CDR3 length equals 12 residues. Trimming took 3 bases from V and 5 from J, leaving 8 bases between them.